This T cell receptor beta chain is drawn from a study of blood T cell repertoires in COVID-19. Looking at the study overall: Collection of acute and convalescent COVID-19 samples took place in the United States, Italy and Spain. T cells, B-cell-depleted T cells, or PBMCs provided the cDNA or gDNA that served as material.

This clone appeared a few times. The CDR3 covers 15 residues. V shed 1 base, J shed 8 bases, and the junction held 10 bases outside the gene matches. Germline values: CDR1 SNHLY, CDR2 FYNNEI. Original processing methods: Cell counts per sample came from amplifying reference gene primers. Assay: immunoSEQ multiplex PCR; the TCRdb copy retains only in-frame clones and omits some. V and J calls plus clone size are reproduced from that table; the DNA served to infer D and trimming. The data contain fewer than 300,000 clones, approximately 81% of them singletons. Sequencing used peripheral blood. This chain links TRBV2 with TRBJ1-2, with 7 bases that match TRBD1. The TCR comes from a woman aged 18-30 years with acute or convalescent COVID-19. CDR3 DNA: TGTGCCAGCAGTGAAGATAGGGGGCAGAGGTACGGCTACACCTTC. It yields the protein CASSEDRGQRYGYTF.